This T cell receptor (beta chain) appears in the sequencing data of a study of cytomegalovirus exposure and HLA in healthy donors. About the research overall: The roughly 100 million unique TCR beta sequences, from about 190 million T cells, were found by an earlier analysis. The study, taken as a whole, reports: Some segments of the V type, notably TRBV6-2 and TRBV6-3, were excluded as indistinguishable. Looking again later, the authors saw that most CMV-associated TCR beta chains seemed HLA-restricted. There were some public TCRs occurring in many donors, but most TCR sequences were rare.

The CDR3 totals 14 residues. The V end was cut by 3 bases, the J end by 2 bases, with 11 bases between. Germline CDR1 SGHRS, CDR2 YFSETQ. Use of 60 Vbeta and 13 Jbeta primers characterized the PCR. Repertoires were generated with immunoSEQ multiplex PCR, while TCRdb's copy carries only in-frame clones and drops some. The top ten clones hold about 20% of a sample with 75,000 or so clones, around 70% of them seen once. With respect to this clone: Its antigen is not known.

The genes are TRBV5-1 and TRBJ2-5; D may be TRBD2 (7 bases). The sample consisted of PBMCs. This receptor was taken from a man aged 35 to 55 in good health and CMV-seropositive. This CDR3 reads CASSSQGGQETQYF. The CDR3 bases are TGCGCCAGCAGCTCACAGGGAGGGCAAGAGACCCAGTACTTC. The full variable domain, in which reference TRBV5-1 and TRBJ2-5 provide the parts outside the CDR3, is KAGVTQTPRYLIKTRGQQVTLSCSPISGHRSVSWYQQTPGQGLQFLFEYFSETQRNKGNFPGRFSGRQFSNSRSEMNVSTLELGDSALYLCASSSQGGQETQYFGPGTRLLVL.